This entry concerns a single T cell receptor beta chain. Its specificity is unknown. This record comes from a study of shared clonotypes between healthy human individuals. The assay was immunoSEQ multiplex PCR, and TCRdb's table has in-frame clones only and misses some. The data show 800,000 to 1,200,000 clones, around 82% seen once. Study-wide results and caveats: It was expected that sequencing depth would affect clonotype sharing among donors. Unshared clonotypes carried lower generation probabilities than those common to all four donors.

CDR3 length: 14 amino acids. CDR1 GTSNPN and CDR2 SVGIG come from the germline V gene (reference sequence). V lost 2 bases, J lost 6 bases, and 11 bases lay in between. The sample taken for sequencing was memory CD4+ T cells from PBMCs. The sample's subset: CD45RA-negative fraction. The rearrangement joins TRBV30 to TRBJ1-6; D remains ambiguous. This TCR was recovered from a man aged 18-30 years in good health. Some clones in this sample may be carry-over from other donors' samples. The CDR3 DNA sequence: TGTGCCTGGAGTTTAGGACGGCTTAATTCACCCCTCCACTTT. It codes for CAWSLGRLNSPLHF.